This paragraph reports one TCR beta chain. What this receptor recognizes is not known. No base quality information exists; no much larger clone differs at one position. The sample is drawn from a study of cytomegalovirus exposure and HLA in healthy donors (dated by TCRdb to between 2016 and 2019). Regarding the study in general: According to an earlier analysis of 550 to 750 of the donors, 150 million to 200 million T cells yielded 90 million to 140 million unique TCR beta sequences and about 280 Gb of sequence data. About five DR-DQ haplotypes were handled as single units for association and clustering, since linkage in the cohort was strong. Both class I and class II loci were covered by HLA typing, at four-digit resolution. The T cell repertoires of under 750 subjects were profiled by immunosequencing and related to cytomegalovirus serostatus. In addition to the first cohort of about 650 subjects, a separate validation cohort of approximately 130 different subjects was used. Every discovery cohort repertoire had been produced on one sequencing platform. The study was designed to test whether signatures of past pathogen exposure could be identified by cataloging public T cell receptors. To predict cytomegalovirus infection status, the study combined high-throughput TCR immunosequencing, statistical association of individual TCRs with disease status, and machine learning. The number of donors typed differed by locus, with roughly 629-640 for A, B, C, DRB1 and DQB1, around 560 for DQA1, 600 to 610 for DPA1, and 450 to 480 for DPB1. The genetic ancestry cluster associated with self-reported Caucasian donors included about 84% of the approximately 410 genotyped donors. Among about 400 genotyped donors of the cohort, an average of around 220,000 unique TCR beta nucleotide sequences was sequenced per donor, of which roughly 17% were non-productive. An early release covering roughly 600 HLA-typed donors comprised approximately 290 gigabases of sequencing data and 85 million to 100 million unique TCR sequences. In the later analysis, no new phenotypic data were used to find candidate immune exposures; instead, reliance was placed on TCR beta sequences and their occurrence across donors. An earlier analysis of 450 to 750 of the donors used high-throughput TCR beta sequencing to judge whether each TCR beta V gene segment behaved as functional or pseudogenic. A later genetic analysis took genome-wide SNP genotypes for about 65% of the 666 donors and used that subset as a discovery cohort. In a later analysis, previously published TCR beta repertoires from 670 or so donors were re-analyzed and high-resolution HLA genotyping was added so that TCR occurrence patterns could be studied. Donor age, sex, ethnicity and CMV serostatus were compiled alongside the repertoire data.

Broad study findings and their caveats: The cohort was sequenced for TCR beta chains only, and without alpha or paired-chain data the features that could be detected were limited. Fewer than 20 rarely observed V segments, including chromosome 9 orphons, were excluded from the earlier analysis of about 500 of the donors because counts were too low. A cluster of highly shared sequence variants was judged likely to represent a technical artifact of the sequencing pipeline. The only immune exposure information available for the cohort was CMV serostatus. The presence/absence analyses assumed that sequencing depth was roughly uniform across donors, and that assumption may not be true. While some public TCRs were present in many individuals, most TCR sequences turned up only very rarely across donors. In both the original and validation cohorts, the classifier was reported to diagnose cytomegalovirus status with high specificity and sensitivity. Because some donors lacked HLA typing at each locus, the association tests relied only on the typed subset. According to a later analysis, most CMV-associated TCR beta chains appeared to be HLA-restricted, and the HLA associations seemed to be driven largely by CMV exposure. The authors suggested that the approach could potentially be extended to other disease states and immunological phenotypes. According to a later genetic analysis, donors in an Asian-associated ancestry cluster had fewer N-insertions in productive TCRs than the approximately 670-donor mean. Some IMGT-functional V segments, including TRBV6-2 and TRBV6-3, could not be distinguished by the 87-base-pair reads and were therefore excluded. V-gene and J-gene trimming of TCR beta chains was associated with a missense DCLRE1C variant in a later genetic analysis, and the association was replicated in an independent cohort. Broadly in line with IMGT annotations, most TCR beta V segments showed up in productive rearrangements about 87% or about 30% of the time in an earlier analysis of under 700 of the donors. At a false discovery rate of 0.05, a later analysis linked some 18,000 TCR beta sequences to specific HLA alleles. According to a later analysis, parvovirus B19, influenza, CMV and Epstein-Barr virus appeared linked to several top co-occurrence clusters. Linkage disequilibrium might explain the correlated functional status among segregating V segments, but an unknown experimental factor could not be ruled out. A further reported finding was that TCR beta sequences accurately predicted the HLA-A and HLA-B alleles for most subjects in the first cohort. The study gave a list of about 170 TCR beta chains associated with cytomegalovirus. A few of the identified cytomegalovirus-associated TCR beta chains were confirmed in vitro to be specific for cytomegalovirus antigens. A later analysis found that HLA-associated TCR beta chains were more clonally expanded and had lower generation probabilities than equally common non-associated chains. In a later analysis, the rate of TCR association differed among HLA loci, with DRB1 alleles having the most associated TCRs and HLA-C alleles having the fewest. When HLA alleles, especially DR and DQ, strongly co-occurred, attributing TCR associations to individual alleles was difficult.

The CDR3 starts with the cysteine, ends with the phenylalanine, and has 14 residues. CDR3 DNA only is kept here, 42 bases in frame from base 1. The germline V gene (reference sequence) provides CDR1 WNHNN and CDR2 SYGVQD. Compared with germline, V lacks 8 bases and J lacks 3 bases; bases without a gene match: 5. Receptor libraries were prepared by the immunoSEQ multiplex PCR assay. A mixture of 60 forward primers for TCR Vbeta segments and 13 reverse primers for TCR Jbeta segments was used in the multiplex PCR. A multiplex PCR assay on genomic DNA amplified the CDR3 region of rearranged TCR beta genes. The amplified TCR beta libraries were sequenced on the Illumina HiSeq System as 87-base-pair reads. For the original study's pipeline: In a later analysis, tens of millions of unique TCR beta chains were counted across the 666 repertoires, and roughly 11 million of these chains were shared by at least two donors. To remove PCR and sequencing errors, raw reads were error-corrected and collapsed into unique sequences using a nearest-neighbor algorithm that merged closely related sequences. Alignment of CDR3 sequences to IMGT reference sequences was used to assign V, D and J gene segments. Each retained sequence needed at least a six-nucleotide match to both a V gene segment and a J gene segment. Rearrangements were called productive when the CDR3 lacked stop codons and stayed in frame with V and J; all others were non-productive. CDR3 was defined by IMGT convention, running from the second conserved V-encoded cysteine to the conserved J-encoded phenylalanine. In an earlier analysis of 587 of the donors, sequences lacking an unambiguous match to a single V gene segment were excluded. In an earlier analysis of approximately 590 of the donors, V segments were called functional above 56.7% productive rearrangements and were called segregating when the between-donor standard deviation exceeded 5%. To diagnose cytomegalovirus status from the catalog of TCR beta chain sequences, a statistical classification framework was built. In a later analysis, TCR nucleotide sequences were compared against IMGT/GENE-DB human TR gene sequences so that V and J genes could be assigned. Using the TCRdist pipeline, a later analysis assigned CDR3 sequences along with most-parsimonious VDJ recombination scenarios. In a later analysis, every TCR beta chain was defined by the combination of its CDR3 amino acid sequence and its V-gene family, and reads without a unique V-gene family were dropped. As a way to deal with suspected cross-contamination and a sequencing artifact, a later analysis dropped approximately 590 nucleotide sequences that were highly shared and had low generation probability. For each public chain, a later analysis derived a clonal expansion index from normalized ranks of inferred template counts within each repertoire. In a later analysis, generation probabilities were computed with a VDJ recombination model fitted to out-of-frame rearrangements, and the resulting probabilities were checked against IGoR. In a later analysis, TCR-TCR, TCR-HLA and TCR-CMV co-occurrence was scored with hypergeometric tests, and a repertoire-size bias correction was applied to TCR pairs. To estimate false discovery rates, a later analysis permuted the HLA or CMV assignments 20 times. In a later analysis, co-occurring TCRs were grouped with DBSCAN, and TCRdist sequence similarity was added when clustering was performed within HLA-allele-positive subsets. Co-occurrence clustering excluded repertoires with fewer than 30,000 or more than 120,000 public chains, plus five with anomalous nucleotide sharing. Drawn from immuneACCESS, this table holds only the in-frame rearrangements with V and J called that TCRdb kept. Clones are partly lost; checked studies trace under half to an unresolved V gene and leave the rest unexplained. The V and J calls and clone size were taken over from that table, and D and trimming were inferred from the DNA. This sample comprises around 90,000 clones, 55% to 70% of them detected only once. The ten largest clonotypes hold around a fifth of the sample.

The cohort consisted of 600 or so healthy bone marrow donors. Cohort members were all nominally healthy when sampled, although unrecorded immune exposures were likely present. The donor was CMV seropositive and belonged to the group of a few hundred seropositive cohort members. Each donor provided a peripheral blood sample, and peripheral blood mononuclear cells were used for TCR beta sequencing. The Qiagen DNeasy Blood Extraction Kit was used to extract genomic DNA from the blood cell samples. The sequence is built from TRBV10-1 and TRBJ2-3, and 10 junctional nucleotides match TRBD2. Sequenced material: PBMCs. This sequence originates from a woman aged 50 to 60 in good health and CMV-seropositive. The CDR3 region has the sequence CASQGSGGTDTQYF. The DNA is as follows: TGCGCCAGCCAAGGTAGCGGGGGGACAGATACGCAGTATTTT.